Listed below are T cell receptor beta chains from one sample, sequenced in a study of OX40 agonist ivuxolimab in advanced cancers. Assay used: immunoSEQ multiplex PCR; TCRdb lists only in-frame clones, some missing. In the table there are about 77,000 clones, about nine tenths of which are singletons. Sequenced material: CD4+ or CD8+ T cells sorted from blood, taken in a trial of the OX40 agonist ivuxolimab. The receptors shown here come from an adult with an advanced solid tumor such as melanoma, head and neck, liver or kidney cancer. Both conserved end residues are part of each CDR3. Part of the rows lack a size; the others show once, few, many or a class for expanded clones.

j_call,v_call,clone_size,cdr3_aa
TRBJ2-1,TRBV10-3,-,CAISAIDEQFF
TRBJ1-3,TRBV11-2,-,CASSLRPGGGGGNTIYF
TRBJ2-1,TRBV6-4,-,CASSPGWGWDNEQFF
TRBJ2-7,TRBV28,-,CASSLRQGYYEQYF
TRBJ1-2,TRBV2,-,CASSDHDNYGYTF
TRBJ1-5,TRBV6-5,-,CASSFELSGPQHF
TRBJ1-5,TRBV4-2,once,CASSQEKATPNQPQHF
TRBJ2-5,TRBV5-4,-,CASSLNSWYQETQYF
TRBJ2-3,TRBV5-1,-,CASSLRASGLTDTQYF
TRBJ2-4,TRBV11-2,-,CASSLGLVAKNIQYF
TRBJ2-3,TRBV9,-,CASSPRVLGSGSTDTQYF
TRBJ2-5,TRBV11-2,once,CASSLDYWQETQYF
TRBJ2-5,TRBV5-6,-,CASSNTGGYETQYF
TRBJ2-3,TRBV7-9,-,CASSQQASGDTQYF
TRBJ1-3,TRBV30,-,CAWSTALTGTIYF
TRBJ1-2,TRBV19,-,CASSIRGTNYGYTF
TRBJ1-1,TRBV27,-,CASSLSGGVGVNTEAFF